The clone carrying this T cell receptor beta chain has only a few counts. CDR3 length: 16 residues. V dropped 2 bases and J dropped 5; count of bases not matched to a gene: 11. In germline, CDR1 is DFQATT, CDR2 SNEGSKA (reference sequence). The TCRbeta library incorporated unique molecular identifiers. TCRdb re-derived calls from the PCR reads in MiXCR, one entry per CDR3 protein. The sample contains roughly 350,000 distinct CDR3 sequences, 10% to 13% of which appear only once. This entry is derived from a study of T-cell reconstitution after alpha-beta-depleted transplantation in children. The sequence was collected from a human donor who donated a stem cell graft to a child with acute lymphoblastic leukemia. The source was PBMCs from the stem cell graft donor, collected from the stem cell graft. V gene TRBV20-1 combines with J gene TRBJ2-5, with 10 bases identical to TRBD2. CDR3 amino acids: CSARFLTSGWGETQYF. The CDR3 region has the DNA TGCAGTGCTAGATTTCTGACTAGCGGGTGGGGGGAGACCCAGTACTTC.